This is a list of T cell receptor beta chains from one sample in a study of human T cells and chemical hapten exposure. Via MiXCR, TCRdb re-called the RACE reads, giving one row per CDR3 protein. Seen here are 75,000 to 100,000 distinct CDR3 sequences, 12% observed once, and the top ten hold approximately 2.1%. The material sequenced was whole blood, taken in connection with sensitization to the hapten diphenylcyclopropenone (DPC). Source of these receptors: a woman between 40 and 55 years old with alopecia areata. Some clones in this sample may be carry-over from other donors' samples. Both conserved end residues are part of each CDR3. Where a row states a size, it is once, few, many or the class of an expanded clone; other rows omit it.

clone size	V gene	CDR3 protein
few	TRBV6-5	CASSYSAKETQYF
few	TRBV5-1	CASSLQGTEKLFF
NA	TRBV7-9	CASSSRTGEAFF
NA	TRBV7-2	CASSLKRGELYEQYF
few	TRBV4-2	CASSQDKLTGELFF
NA	TRBV23-1	CASSQSCSPRPFSYEQYF
NA	TRBV21-1	CASSKGWPGIAYEQYF
NA	TRBV5-1	CASSSQGSNSPLHF
NA	TRBV10-3	CAIRETGKGYTF
NA	TRBV5-1	CASSLGVGQETQYF
NA	TRBV7-2	CASSVFLTSGTDTQYF
many	TRBV29-1	CSAWAVDGYTF
NA	TRBV14	CASSLMRGDYGNEQFF
NA	TRBV7-9	CASSVIADTQYF
NA	TRBV6-2/TRBV6-3	CASSYRPGQASYEQYF
few	TRBV9	CASSVGDLATDTQYF
many	TRBV7-9	CASSSLAGAADTQYF
few	TRBV6-6	CASSYGEDTQYF
few	TRBV20-1	CSARRPASGRVNYEQYF
NA	TRBV6-5	CASSAITGEETQYF
many	TRBV6-2/TRBV6-3	CASRVNLLREAFF
few	TRBV20-1	CSASRGRISTEQFF
NA	TRBV7-2	CASSLGQGENQPQHF
NA	TRBV9	CASSIGLAGGFTDTQYF
few	TRBV12-3/TRBV12-4	CASSSERLGQPQHF
few	TRBV28	CASEGPTLDTQYF
few	TRBV29-1	CSVGLGQGTREQYF
medium-sized	TRBV7-9	CASSFVTGGPAVEQFF
NA	TRBV28	CASRPSGNTGELFF
many	TRBV30	CAWTLSDTQYF
few	TRBV6-5	CASSAQGRAQPQHF
NA	TRBV5-1	CASSFREPQHF
many	TRBV3-1	CASSPPSNTGELFF
NA	TRBV2	CASGTRYEQYF
many	TRBV3-2	CASSQGLAGGPNTGELFF
many	TRBV27	CASSGTGPSQPQHF
NA	TRBV25-1	CASTGQGNYSPLHF
NA	TRBV6-2/TRBV6-3	CASSYFDQETQYF
many	TRBV7-9	CASSLAGTEAFF
NA	TRBV6-6	CASSYDRAVHEQYF
NA	TRBV28	CASLGDFSYEQYF
NA	TRBV5-6	CASSPQTTGELFF
many	TRBV29-1	CSVPGQPNTGELFF
few	TRBV20-1	CSGFSGTDTQYF